A single sample is the source of the 28 T cell receptor beta chains below, sequenced in a study of response to subunit inactivated influenza vaccine. TCRdb recomputed calls from the RT-PCR reads with MiXCR, one row per CDR3 protein. The profile shows a few hundred thousand distinct CDR3 sequences, 13% to 15% of them singletons. The sample consisted of PBMCs from blood, taken roughly 12 days after vaccination. The receptors stem from a man aged 50 or older who received an inactivated influenza vaccine.

There are many counts of this clonotype. The chain has TRBV7-2 and TRBJ2-1, with TRBD1 matching 9 bases. The CDR3 covers 14 residues. V trimming: 5 bases; J trimming: 4 bases; junction bases outside the gene matches: 3. Germline CDR1 is SGHTA and CDR2 is FQGNSA. CDR3 protein: CASSQDRGYNEQFF. In DNA form, the CDR3 reads TGTGCCAGCAGCCAAGACAGGGGGTACAATGAGCAGTTCTTC.

This clonotype was counted between two and nine times. This rearrangement joins TRBV5-1 to TRBJ2-3; unclear D gene. Germline assignment: CDR1 SGHRS and CDR2 YFSETQ. This CDR3 is 14 amino acids long. Trimming took off 2 bases at V and 2 bases at J, with 9 bases between the two ends. This CDR3 is CASSLSRVTDTQYF. In DNA form, the CDR3 reads TGCGCCAGCAGCTTATCGCGAGTCACAGATACGCAGTATTTT.

The gene calls are TRBV10-2 and TRBJ2-1; D remains ambiguous. V gave up 5 bases and J gave up 0 bases, with 14 bases separating them. This CDR3 is built from 16 residues. Germline loops: CDR1 WSHSY, CDR2 SAAADI. DNA of the CDR3: TGCGCCAGCAGTAAGGGATCCTCCAGCTCCTACAATGAGCAGTTCTTC. The encoded protein is CASSKGSSSSYNEQFF.

The chain links TRBV6-2 or TRBV6-3 to TRBJ1-5; 8 bases are shared with TRBD1. This CDR3 region has 15 residues. Germline V CDR1 and CDR2: MNHEY, SVGEGT. The V gene end was trimmed by 6 bases and the J gene end by 2 bases; junction bases not matched to a gene: 6. In DNA form, the CDR3 reads TGTGCCAGCAGGCTACCAGGGGGCGGCAATCAGCCCCAGCATTTT. Encoded protein: CASRLPGGGNQPQHF.

Worth noting for this clonotype: A much bigger clone sits one base away, suggesting this may be a read error. The chain carries TRBV7-2 and TRBJ2-3, with TRBD2 matching 8 bases. CDR3 length equals 16 residues. Germline V CDR1 and CDR2: SGHTA, FQGNSA. The CDR3 region is CASILGPGGSTDTQYF. The CDR3 nucleotides are TGTGCCAGCATCTTAGGCCCGGGAGGGAGCACAGATACGCAGTATTTT.

The chain combines TRBV18 with TRBJ2-1; 14 bases align to TRBD2. The trim removed 1 base at V and 14 bases at J, leaving 10 bases unmatched. The CDR3 runs to 16 residues. CDR1 is KGHSH and CDR2 is LQKENI in the germline V gene. DNA of the CDR3: TGTGCCAGCTCACCACTAGGACTAGCGGGAGGAACATTGGAGTTCTTC. Amino acid sequence: CASSPLGLAGGTLEFF.

This clonotype was picked up a small number of times. This sequence joins TRBV7-9 and TRBJ2-1, with D tentatively TRBD1 (6 bases). Germline V gene lookup returns CDR1 SEHNR and CDR2 FQNEAQ (reference sequence). V lost 7 bases to trimming and J lost 0 bases, with 10 bases between them. This CDR3 contains 14 residues. The CDR3 bases are TGTGCCAGCATCCTAGGGGGCTCCTACAATGAGCAGTTCTTC. This encodes CASILGGSYNEQFF.

The rearrangement joins TRBV12-3 or TRBV12-4 to TRBJ1-1; 9 nucleotides line up with TRBD1. With V trimmed by 2 bases and J by 1 base, 8 bases remained unmatched. This CDR3 contains 17 residues. The CDR3 spells CASSLILTGGANTEAFF. The CDR3 DNA reads TGTGCCAGCAGTTTAATTCTAACAGGGGGCGCGAACACTGAAGCTTTCTTT.

This clonotype showed up just a few times. The CDR3 bases are TGTGCCATCAGACCCGACAGGAACACTGAAGCTTTCTTT. The encoded protein is CAIRPDRNTEAFF. The chain employs TRBV10-3 and TRBJ1-1; maybe TRBD1 (5 bases). The V gene lost 6 bases and the J gene lost 1 base, with 9 bases spanning the gap. Germline V lookup: CDR1 ENHRY, CDR2 SYGVKD. The CDR3 consists of 13 residues.

The V gene is TRBV12-3 or TRBV12-4, the J gene TRBJ2-1; 9 nucleotides align to TRBD1. V lost 7 bases, J lost 3 bases, and 4 bases stayed unmatched. This CDR3 region has 14 residues. The CDR3 sequence is CASIKGQGYNEQFF. For the CDR3, the DNA is TGTGCCAGCATAAAGGGACAGGGCTACAATGAGCAGTTCTTC.

The genes are TRBV3-1 and TRBJ2-7; TRBD1 agrees at 10 bases. Unmatched junction bases numbered 7, after V lost 6 bases and J lost 5 bases. The CDR3 consists of 14 residues. Germline CDR1 is LGHDT and CDR2 is YNNKEL (reference sequence). The CDR3 nucleotides are TGTGCCAGCAGTACCGGGACAGGGGCTAACGAGCAGTACTTC. This translates into CASSTGTGANEQYF.

This clonotype showed up just a few times. The rearrangement uses TRBV5-1 and TRBJ1-2, with D unresolved. Deletions cut 4 bases from V and 4 bases from J, with 14 bases between. Per the germline V gene, CDR1 is SGHRS and CDR2 is YFSETQ. The CDR3 spans 14 residues. The CDR3 sequence is CASSLTGGVYGYTF. The CDR3 coding sequence is TGCGCCAGCAGCCTCACCGGCGGGGTCTATGGCTACACCTTC.

This clonotype was counted a few times. J is TRBJ2-1 and V is TRBV12-3 or TRBV12-4, with D tentatively TRBD2 (5 bases). Trimming pared 1 base from V and 12 bases from J, leaving 16 bases between. This CDR3 spans 14 amino acids. The CDR3, as DNA: TGTGCCAGCAGTTTAGGGACCGGGGTTATTGCGCAGTTCTTC. Protein sequence: CASSLGTGVIAQFF.

This clonotype was seen a handful of times. J is TRBJ2-2 and V is TRBV27; TRBD2 agrees at 7 bases. The CDR3 is made up of 16 amino acids. Germline V CDR1 and CDR2: MNHEY, SMNVEV (reference sequence). Trimming removed 3 bases from V and 5 bases from J; junction bases left unmatched: 9. The CDR3 protein is CASSFSPRDYTGELFF. As DNA, the CDR3 is TGTGCCAGCAGTTTTTCTCCCCGGGACTATACCGGGGAGCTGTTTTTT.

This clonotype was counted a few times. The V and J genes are TRBV28 and TRBJ2-5, with 12 bases identical to TRBD2. The CDR3 totals 16 residues. Germline V lookup: CDR1 MDHEN, CDR2 SYDVKM. The V and J ends lost 4 bases and 2 bases, in that order; junction bases with no gene match: 5. The CDR3 protein is CASSYLGLAGQETQYF. The CDR3 DNA sequence: TGTGCCAGCAGTTATCTCGGACTAGCGGGGCAAGAGACCCAGTACTTC.

This clonotype was counted ten times or more. This chain connects TRBV4-2 to TRBJ2-2; a weak D match, TRBD1 (5 bases). Germline CDR1 reads LGHNA; CDR2 reads YNFKEQ. V lost 4 bases and J 1 base, leaving 7 bases between the germline ends. The CDR3 runs to 14 residues. The CDR3, as DNA: TGTGCCAGCAGCCCCACAGGGAACACCGGGGAGCTGTTTTTT. Amino acids: CASSPTGNTGELFF.

This clonotype has a count of ten or more. Here the CDR3 reads CASGQRGNTEAFF. Here the CDR3 DNA reads TGCGCCAGCGGCCAACGGGGGAACACTGAAGCTTTCTTT. The V and J genes are TRBV5-1 and TRBJ1-1, with unresolved D. Looked up from germline, CDR1 is SGHRS and CDR2 is YFSETQ. Trimming removed 7 bases from V and 1 base from J, with 11 bases in between. This CDR3 has 13 residues.

This chain links TRBV10-1 with TRBJ2-1; 9 positions match TRBD2. V shed 1 base and J 4 bases; nucleotides not matched to a gene: 8. Germline values: CDR1 WNHNN, CDR2 SYGVQD (reference sequence). This CDR3 comprises 17 residues. The CDR3, as DNA: TGCGCCAGCAGTGAGTTGATCAGCGGGGGGTTGTACAATGAGCAGTTCTTC. Protein product: CASSELISGGLYNEQFF.

The J gene is TRBJ2-5, the V gene TRBV20-1; 8 bases map to TRBD1. V shed 2 bases and J 9 bases; nucleotides not matched to a gene: 14. Germline V gene data show CDR1 as DFQATT and CDR2 as SNEGSKA (reference sequence). CDR3 length equals 15 residues. The CDR3 region has the DNA TGCAGTGCTAGACGAGGGACAGGCATTGTCTCGGCCCAGTACTTC. Translating gives CSARRGTGIVSAQYF.

This clonotype was counted at least ten times. This rearrangement joins TRBV10-3 to TRBJ2-5; D may be TRBD1 (5 bases). CDR3 size: 15 residues. CDR1 is ENHRY and CDR2 is SYGVKD in the germline V gene. The V end was cut by 0 bases, the J end by 1 base, with 9 bases between. CDR3 loop: CAISESRQPQETQYF. The CDR3 nucleotides are TGTGCCATCAGTGAGTCGAGACAGCCCCAAGAGACCCAGTACTTC.

CDR3 coding DNA: TGCGCCAGCTGCGGAGACAGGGGGGACACTGAAGCTTTCTTT. Translated, it gives CASCGDRGDTEAFF. J is TRBJ1-1 and V is TRBV5-1, with TRBD1 identical over 9 bases. With 7 bases clipped from V and 3 bases from J, the junction kept 7 bases outside the gene matches. This CDR3 has 14 residues. Germline values: CDR1 SGHRS, CDR2 YFSETQ.

The chain combines TRBV12-3 or TRBV12-4 with TRBJ1-1, with 7 bases matching TRBD1. Trimming at V came to 3 bases and at J to 11 bases, leaving 3 bases not matched to a gene. The length of the CDR3 is 11 residues. This CDR3 reads CASSLMDRAFF. CDR3 sequence (DNA): TGTGCCAGCAGTTTGATGGACAGGGCTTTCTTT.

This clonotype has a count of ten or more. The chain uses TRBV7-9 and TRBJ2-7; 7 positions agree with TRBD1. V trimming: 5 bases; J trimming: 9 bases; junction bases outside the gene matches: 16. The CDR3 runs 15 residues. Germline values: CDR1 SEHNR, CDR2 FQNEAQ (reference sequence). The CDR3 loop reads CASSPGQTDMWRQYF. The CDR3 DNA sequence: TGTGCCAGCAGCCCGGGACAGACGGATATGTGGCGGCAGTACTTC. Filled out from reference TRBV7-9 and TRBJ2-7, the complete variable domain reads DTGVSQNPRHKITKRGQNVTFRCDPISEHNRLYWYRQTLGQGPEFLTYFQNEAQLEKSRLLSDRFSAERPKGSFSTLEIQRTEQGDSAMYLCASSPGQTDMWRQYFGPGTRLTVT.

In this sample, this clonotype turned up many times. The V and J genes are TRBV11-2 and TRBJ2-5; D perhaps matches TRBD1 (6 bases). The CDR3 length is 13 residues. CDR1 and CDR2 (germline): SGHAT, FQNNGV. Trimming pared 4 bases from V and 5 bases from J, leaving 11 bases between. The CDR3 is CASSSQGLETQYF. The CDR3 DNA follows: TGTGCCAGCAGCTCACAGGGTTTGGAGACCCAGTACTTC.

This clonotype was observed a handful of times. This chain joins TRBV20-1 and TRBJ1-4; D is uncertain. The CDR3 runs to 13 residues. The V end lost 5 bases, the J end lost 4 bases, and 11 bases lay between the germline ends. CDR1 DFQATT and CDR2 SNEGSKA come from the germline V gene (reference sequence). The CDR3 region is CSALGPFNEKLFF. CDR3 sequence (DNA): TGCAGTGCTCTCGGGCCCTTTAATGAAAAACTGTTTTTT.

In this sample, this clonotype turned up many times. V usage is TRBV5-1 and J usage is TRBJ2-1; 7 bases are a match to TRBD1. This CDR3 has 13 residues. The V gene's germline CDR1 is SGHRS and CDR2 YFSETQ. V lost 3 bases, J lost 6 bases, and 3 bases stayed unmatched. The CDR3 loop reads CASSWDSGNEQFF. The CDR3 nucleotides read TGCGCCAGCAGCTGGGACAGCGGCAATGAGCAGTTCTTC.

This clonotype was observed at least ten times. The V call is TRBV6-2 or TRBV6-3, the J call TRBJ2-5; 12 positions match TRBD2. Unmatched junction bases numbered 5, after V lost 2 bases and J lost 1 base. This CDR3 contains 17 residues. Germline V gives CDR1 MNHEY, CDR2 SVGEGT. CDR3 loop: CASSYRGLAGFQETQYF. CDR3 DNA sequence: TGTGCCAGCAGTTACCGTGGACTAGCGGGATTCCAAGAGACCCAGTACTTC.

V usage is TRBV6-2 or TRBV6-3 and J usage is TRBJ1-6; the D is unclear. The germline gives CDR1 MNHEY, CDR2 SVGEGT. V gave up 2 bases and J gave up 6 bases, with 14 bases separating them. The CDR3 runs to 16 residues. The CDR3 bases are TGTGCCAGCAGTTACCCGACCTGGGGTAGTAATTCACCCCTCCACTTT. It translates to CASSYPTWGSNSPLHF.